Shown below are 10 T cell receptor beta chains from a single sample sequenced in a study of TIL therapy for anti-PD-1-resistant metastatic lung cancer. As for time point: pre-treatment sample, taken before nivolumab and TIL therapy. The libraries were made with immunoSEQ v3. This table comes from immunoSEQ multiplex PCR, and its TCRdb copy is limited to in-frame clones, with some not included. The repertoire holds about 50,000 clones, less than 80% seen once, with around 4.8% in the top ten. Source: blood, taken at baseline. The receptors stem from a woman between 30 and 80 years old with non-small cell lung cancer.

The chain joins TRBV4-3 to TRBJ1-1; no firm D call. Germline CDR1 and CDR2: LGHNA and YSLEER. CDR3 length: 15 residues. The V end was cut by 0 bases, the J end by 1 base, with 9 bases between. As DNA, the CDR3 is TGCGCCAGCAGCCAAGATGTCCACGGGAACACTGAAGCTTTCTTT. As protein: CASSQDVHGNTEAFF.

This clone was observed at least ten times. As DNA, the CDR3 is TGTGCCACCCAGCGAACCGGACAGGGTTACAATGAGCAGTTCTTC. Translation: CATQRTGQGYNEQFF. This chain connects TRBV19 to TRBJ2-1; TRBD1 aligns across 8 bases. V was pared by 10 bases and J by 4 bases, with 12 bases of the junction left unmatched. The CDR3 contains 15 residues. The germline V gene has CDR1 LNHDA and CDR2 SQIVND (reference sequence).

V gene TRBV10-3 combines with J gene TRBJ2-1; the D gene is possibly TRBD1 (5 bases). The V end lost 3 bases, the J end lost 8 bases, and 8 bases lay between the germline ends. Germline V gene data show CDR1 as ENHRY and CDR2 as SYGVKD. The CDR3 sequence is 12 residues long. DNA of the CDR3: TGTGCCATCAGTGACAGGGCCGATGAGCAGTTCTTC. Amino acids: CAISDRADEQFF.

The V gene is TRBV7-9, the J gene TRBJ1-1; D is ambiguous. The CDR3 is made up of 12 amino acids. The germline gives CDR1 SEHNR, CDR2 FQNEAQ (reference sequence). V was pared by 5 bases and J by 6 bases, with 10 bases between. CDR3 region: CASSMGWAEAFF. The CDR3 region has the DNA TGTGCCAGCAGCATGGGCTGGGCTGAAGCTTTCTTT.

This chain connects TRBV6-5 to TRBJ1-2, with D possibly matching TRBD1 (5 bases). Deletions cut 6 bases from V and 3 bases from J, with 11 bases between. The CDR3 length is 13 residues. Germline loops: CDR1 MNHEY, CDR2 SVGAGI. CDR3 sequence: CASSSTGDYGYTF. The CDR3 coding sequence is TGTGCCAGCAGCAGCACGGGGGACTATGGCTACACCTTC.

The genes are TRBV15 and TRBJ2-1; D is perhaps TRBD1 (6 bases). Trimming stripped 0 bases from V and 14 bases from J, with 11 bases between. Germline V lookup: CDR1 LNHNV, CDR2 YYDKDF (reference sequence). The CDR3 is 12 amino acids. The CDR3 DNA follows: TGTGCCACCAGCAGAGATTACAGGGAGAAGTTCTTC. This encodes CATSRDYREKFF. The variable domain in full, with the rest retrieved from reference TRBV15 and TRBJ2-1, is DAMVIQNPRYQVTQFGKPVTLSCSQTLNHNVMYWYQQKSSQAPKLLFHYYDKDFNNEADTPDNFQSRRPNTSFCFLDIRSPGLGDTAMYLCATSRDYREKFFGPGTRLTVL.

The rearrangement uses TRBV28 and TRBJ2-3; D uncertain. Trimming removed 2 bases from V and 6 bases from J, with 15 bases in between. The CDR3 runs to 15 residues. From germline, CDR1 is MDHEN and CDR2 SYDVKM. In DNA, the CDR3 is TGTGCCAGCAGTTTAGGTAGCACCCTGCGCGATACGCAGTATTTT. This encodes CASSLGSTLRDTQYF. Looking up the rest from reference TRBV28 and TRBJ2-3 gives the full variable domain: DVKVTQSSRYLVKRTGEKVFLECVQDMDHENMFWYRQDPGLGLRLIYFSYDVKMKEKGDIPEGYSVSREKKERFSLILESASTNQTSMYLCASSLGSTLRDTQYFGPGTRLTVL.

J is TRBJ1-1 and V is TRBV27; D possibly corresponds to TRBD1 (5 bases). The germline V gene encodes CDR1 MNHEY and CDR2 SMNVEV (reference sequence). Trimming cost V 3 bases and J 0 bases, with 8 bases left between them. The CDR3 spans 14 residues. CDR3: CASSLGRLNTEAFF. DNA for the CDR3: TGTGCCAGCAGTTTGGGACGGCTGAACACTGAAGCTTTCTTT.

This chain joins TRBV2 and TRBJ2-5; no definite D call. With 6 bases removed from V and 1 base from J, the gap between germline ends came to 12 bases. The CDR3 spans 14 residues. Germline lookup yields CDR1 SNHLY and CDR2 FYNNEI. The CDR3 coding sequence is TGTGCCAGCAGCTCGGACGCCCTCCAAGAGACCCAGTACTTC. This sequence encodes CASSSDALQETQYF.

The table lists this clone with a count of one. The chain is built from TRBV15 and TRBJ1-4, with D uncertain. V was clipped by 0 bases and J by 6 bases, with 11 bases between them. Germline V gives CDR1 LNHNV, CDR2 YYDKDF (reference sequence). This CDR3 comprises 15 residues. CDR3 bases: TGTGCCACCAGCAGAGATCGGGGTTTAGATGAAAAACTGTTTTTT. Translated: CATSRDRGLDEKLFF. The whole variable domain, remainder taken from reference TRBV15 and TRBJ1-4, is DAMVIQNPRYQVTQFGKPVTLSCSQTLNHNVMYWYQQKSSQAPKLLFHYYDKDFNNEADTPDNFQSRRPNTSFCFLDIRSPGLGDTAMYLCATSRDRGLDEKLFFGSGTQLSVL.